The T cell receptor (beta chain) under discussion was sequenced for a study of blood T cell repertoires in COVID-19. Background on the study: The United States, Italy and Spain provided the acute and convalescent COVID-19 samples. T cells, B-cell-depleted T cells, or PBMCs provided the cDNA or gDNA that served as material.

As originally analysed: It was from reference gene primer amplification that nucleated cell counts were estimated. Profiling relied on immunoSEQ multiplex PCR, and the TCRdb table lists in-frame clones only, not all of them. V, J and clone size are those of that table, while D and trimming were read from the DNA. The sample has almost 25,000 clones, approximately 90% seen once; the top ten hold roughly 32%. With 2 bases removed from V and 10 bases from J, the gap between germline ends came to 12 bases. The CDR3 totals 13 residues. This clone was counted a single time. Sequenced input: peripheral blood. This chain links TRBV12-3 or TRBV12-4 with TRBJ2-1; perhaps TRBD1 as D (5 bases). The origin of this receptor is a man between 65 and 79 years old with active COVID-19. CDR3 coding DNA: TGTGCCAGCAGTTTAAAGGCAGGGTGGGAGCAGTTCTTC. Its protein product is CASSLKAGWEQFF.